This record concerns one TCR beta chain sequence. The specificity of this receptor is unknown. No per-base quality is available; no much larger clone lies one base away. TCRbeta CDR3 regions were immunosequenced from genomic DNA with the immunoSEQ Assay. Genomic DNA was amplified by bias-controlled multiplex PCR before high-throughput sequencing. The authors' pipeline ran thus. To quantify the absolute abundance of each unique TCRbeta CDR3 region, the sequences were collapsed and filtered. Clonality, defined as 1 minus Pielou's evenness, was calculated using only productive rearrangements. A previously published method was used to identify clones with significantly greater frequencies in on-treatment samples than in baseline samples. The table was pulled from immuneACCESS by TCRdb, which kept in-frame rearrangements only. Such tables lose some clones; where checked, under half of the loss comes from unresolved V genes, and the rest has no known cause. V and J calls and clone size follow that table, whereas D and trimming were derived from the DNA. The sample has more than 10,000 clones on record, 55% to 65% of them singletons. The top ten clonotypes cover 20% to 25% of the sample.

Trimming takes 0 bases off V and 5 bases off J; junction bases not matched to a gene: 9. The CDR3 goes from the cysteine to the phenylalanine over 16 residues. The entry retains the CDR3 DNA only, 48 bases that are in frame from base 1. CDR1 and CDR2, per the germline V gene, are SGHRS and YFSETQ. Interpreted using the paper, the treatment or condition label stands for: randomized to nivolumab then ipilimumab (arm A) or the reverse (arm B). Prior DNA-damaging chemotherapy had not been received by any trial patient. On a FACS Aria II flow cytometer, live CD3+CD8+ cells that were negative for CD19 and CD56 were sorted from thawed PBMCs. CheckMate 064, a randomized, open-label phase II trial of sequential checkpoint blockade, was the source of the samples, all of which came from patients with melanoma. Peripheral blood mononuclear cells were collected by leukapheresis, purified with Ficoll-Paque, and frozen in human serum with approximately 10% DMSO. Purity of sorted blood CD3+CD8+ cells was verified at >98% immediately after sorting, followed by DNA extraction.

The record originates from a study of sequential checkpoint blockade in melanoma (dated by TCRdb to between 2019 and 2020). Background for the entire study: Patients were randomized 1:1 to first-line nivolumab followed by ipilimumab (arm A) or ipilimumab followed by nivolumab (arm B). Both trial sequences were followed by maintenance nivolumab. Study-wide conclusions, independent of this receptor: Larger, independent patient cohorts are needed to validate the response-prediction model that combines TCR metrics and mutation burden.

This specimen was CD8+ T cells sorted from blood (inferred from file names), taken from a patient given nivolumab and ipilimumab in sequence. The sequence was obtained from a human donor with melanoma. The V and J genes are TRBV5-1 and TRBJ2-5, and TRBD2 matches 8 of the central bases. The sequenced DNA: TGCGCCAGCAGCTTGGCCGGGGGGGCCTTCTTGGAGACCCAGTACTTC. It encodes CASSLAGGAFLETQYF.